The clone carrying this T cell receptor beta chain showed up just a few times. Its antigen remains unidentified. This specimen belongs to a study of T-cell memory formation after mild COVID-19. Whole-study results and caveats: Detection of some responders pre-infection suggested pre-existing cross-reactive memory T cells participated. Clones shrinking between day 15 and 85 showed a balanced CD4/CD8 split, and those that grew later tilted toward CD4+. For contracting clones, CD4+ ones sat mainly in CM and EM, CD8+ in EMRA.

The CDR3 length is 15 residues. V was shortened by 3 bases and J by 0 bases, with 12 bases between the two germline ends. Germline assignment: CDR1 SNHLY and CDR2 FYNNEI. Researchers used 5'RACE with constant-segment primers to make TCR alpha and TCR beta cDNA libraries that carry sample barcodes and UMIs. TCRdb itself ran the 5' RACE reads through MiXCR, one entry per CDR3 protein. The sample carries over 150,000 distinct CDR3 sequences, under 20% recorded once. This TCR derives from a man aged 18 to 30 who had mild COVID-19 (a few samples of this study predate the infection). Cell type and time point are not known. This chain joins TRBV2 and TRBJ2-7, with a possible D match to TRBD2 (7 bases). Sample: PBMCs or a T cell subset sorted from them (not recorded which). In nucleotides, the CDR3 is TGTGCCAGCAGTGATAGGGGGGGCCCCTCCTACGAGCAGTACTTC. This sequence encodes CASSDRGGPSYEQYF.